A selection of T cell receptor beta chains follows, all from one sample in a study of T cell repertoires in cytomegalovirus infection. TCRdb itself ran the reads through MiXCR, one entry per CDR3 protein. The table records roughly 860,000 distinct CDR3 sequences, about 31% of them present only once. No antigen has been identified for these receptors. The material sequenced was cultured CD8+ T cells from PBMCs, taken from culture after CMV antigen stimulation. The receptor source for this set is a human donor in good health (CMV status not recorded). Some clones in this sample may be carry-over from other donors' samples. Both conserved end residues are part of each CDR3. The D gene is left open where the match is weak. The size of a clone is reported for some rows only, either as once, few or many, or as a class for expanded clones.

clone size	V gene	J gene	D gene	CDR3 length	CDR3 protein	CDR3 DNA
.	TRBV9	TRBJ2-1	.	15	CASSVSQGGYNEQFF	TGTGCCAGCAGCGTTAGTCAGGGGGGTTACAATGAGCAGTTCTTC
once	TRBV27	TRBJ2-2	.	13	CASSMPNTGELFF	TGTGCCAGCAGTATGCCGAACACCGGGGAGCTGTTTTTT
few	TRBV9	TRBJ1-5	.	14	CASSVASSNQPQHF	TGTGCCAGCAGCGTAGCCTCCAGCAATCAGCCCCAGCATTTT
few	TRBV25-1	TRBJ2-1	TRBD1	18	CASSEYYTDRGRRNEQFF	TGTGCCAGCAGTGAATATTACACGGACAGGGGGCGTCGAAATGAGCAGTTCTTC
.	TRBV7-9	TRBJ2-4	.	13	CASSASSKNIQYF	TGTGCCAGCTCGGCTAGCTCCAAAAACATTCAGTACTTC
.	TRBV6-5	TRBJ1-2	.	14	CASSLSFPPYGYTF	TGTGCCAGCAGTTTGTCCTTCCCGCCTTATGGCTACACCTTC
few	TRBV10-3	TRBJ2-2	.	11	CATRGSGELFF	TGTGCCACCCGAGGCTCCGGGGAGCTGTTTTTT
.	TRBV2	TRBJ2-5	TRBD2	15	CASRVGWGGQETQYF	TGTGCCAGCAGGGTTGGATGGGGGGGCCAAGAGACCCAGTACTTC
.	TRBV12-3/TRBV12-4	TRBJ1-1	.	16	CASSLSPRRLNTEAFF	TGTGCCAGCAGTTTAAGTCCCCGACGGCTGAACACTGAAGCTTTCTTT
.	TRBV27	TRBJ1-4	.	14	CASSRVRLNEKLFF	TGTGCCAGCAGCAGGGTCCGTTTAAATGAAAAACTGTTTTTT
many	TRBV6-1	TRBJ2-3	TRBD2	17	CASSEALAGGPWDTQYF	TGTGCCAGCAGTGAAGCGCTTGCGGGGGGGCCATGGGATACGCAGTATTTT
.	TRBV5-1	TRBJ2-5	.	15	CASSLEGLSRETQYF	TGCGCCAGCAGCTTGGAGGGCCTTAGTCGGGAGACCCAGTACTTC
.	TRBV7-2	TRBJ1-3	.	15	CASSFGVGGGNTIYF	TGTGCCAGCAGCTTTGGGGTGGGGGGCGGAAACACCATATATTTT
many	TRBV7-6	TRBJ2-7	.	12	CASSLFENEQYF	TGTGCCAGCAGCTTATTTGAGAACGAGCAGTACTTC
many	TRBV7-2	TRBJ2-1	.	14	CASSFLGTSAGQFF	TGTGCCAGCAGCTTCCTTGGGACGTCGGCTGGGCAGTTCTTC
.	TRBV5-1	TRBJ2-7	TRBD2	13	CASRAGGSYEQYF	TGCGCCAGCAGGGCGGGGGGCTCCTACGAGCAGTACTTC
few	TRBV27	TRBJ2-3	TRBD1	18	CASTFLGQGRLSTDTQYF	TGTGCCAGCACCTTCCTCGGACAGGGACGTTTAAGCACAGATACGCAGTATTTT
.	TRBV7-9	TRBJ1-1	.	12	CASSLFATEAFF	TGTGCCAGCAGCCTCTTTGCCACTGAAGCTTTCTTT
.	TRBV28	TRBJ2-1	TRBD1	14	CASSLQGFYNEQFF	TGTGCCAGCAGTCTACAGGGGTTCTACAATGAGCAGTTCTTC
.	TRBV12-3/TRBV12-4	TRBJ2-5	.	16	CASTLEDPPPEETQYF	TGTGCCAGCACCTTAGAGGACCCCCCCCCAGAAGAGACCCAGTACTTC
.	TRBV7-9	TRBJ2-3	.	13	CASSADWPDTQYF	TGTGCCAGCAGCGCCGATTGGCCAGATACGCAGTATTTT
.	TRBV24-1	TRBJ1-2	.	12	CATSARNYGYTF	TGTGCCACCAGTGCACGGAACTATGGCTACACCTTC
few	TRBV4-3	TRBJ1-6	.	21	CASSQDLGRGLQSSYNSPLHF	TGCGCCAGCAGCCAAGATCTGGGGCGGGGCCTCCAAAGCTCCTATAATTCACCCCTCCACTTT
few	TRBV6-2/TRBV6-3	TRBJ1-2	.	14	CASSPNDGQYGYTF	TGTGCCAGCAGCCCTAATGACGGACAGTATGGCTACACCTTC
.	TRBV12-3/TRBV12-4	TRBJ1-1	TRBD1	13	CASSPQGEWEAFF	TGTGCCAGCAGTCCACAGGGGGAGTGGGAAGCTTTCTTT
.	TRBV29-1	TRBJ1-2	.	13	CSAQGHGSDGYTF	TGCAGCGCTCAGGGACACGGGTCTGATGGCTACACCTTC